This TCR beta chain was sequenced in a study of cytomegalovirus exposure and HLA in healthy donors. Points from the study as a whole: The authors considered a cluster of highly shared sequence variants likely to be a sequencing artifact. In vitro confirmation showed a few CMV-associated chains to be CMV antigen specific.

This CDR3 has 16 residues. The germline V gene encodes CDR1 SGHTA and CDR2 FQGTGA. The trim removed 5 bases at V and 5 bases at J, leaving 12 bases unmatched. As concerns this clone: The antigen is not known.

PCR employed 60 Vbeta and 13 Jbeta primers. Produced via immunoSEQ multiplex PCR; TCRdb's table is partial and in-frame only. The sample comprises roughly 120,000 clones, more than 75% of which are singletons, and around 3.6% rests with the top ten. Sequencing was done on a sample of PBMCs. The V and J genes are TRBV7-3 and TRBJ2-1; TRBD2 matches 7 bases. This clonotype was sampled from a man in his forties in good health and CMV-seronegative. The CDR3 DNA sequence: TGTGCCAGCAGCCCAAAGGGTGGCGGGGGACACAATGAGCAGTTCTTC. Translating it yields CASSPKGGGGHNEQFF.